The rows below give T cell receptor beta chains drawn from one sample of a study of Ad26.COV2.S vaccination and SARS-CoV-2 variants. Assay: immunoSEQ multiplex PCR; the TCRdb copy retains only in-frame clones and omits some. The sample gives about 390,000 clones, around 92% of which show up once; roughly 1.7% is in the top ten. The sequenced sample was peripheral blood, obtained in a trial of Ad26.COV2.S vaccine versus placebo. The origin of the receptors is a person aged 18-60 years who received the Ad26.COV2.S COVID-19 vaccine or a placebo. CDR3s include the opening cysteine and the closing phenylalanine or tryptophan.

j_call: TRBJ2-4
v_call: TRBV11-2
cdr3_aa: CASSPGLAGVDSKNIQYF

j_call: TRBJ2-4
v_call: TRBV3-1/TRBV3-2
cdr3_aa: CASSQTGYRNIQYF

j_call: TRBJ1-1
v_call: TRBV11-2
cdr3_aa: CASSLRNTEAFF

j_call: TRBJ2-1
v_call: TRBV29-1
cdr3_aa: CSARTNAQFF

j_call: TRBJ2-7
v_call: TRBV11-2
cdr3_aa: CASSLLGDNSYEQYF

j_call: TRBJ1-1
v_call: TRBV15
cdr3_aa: CATSRQETNTEAFF

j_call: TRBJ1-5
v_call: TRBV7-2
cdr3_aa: CASRKDQGINQPQHF

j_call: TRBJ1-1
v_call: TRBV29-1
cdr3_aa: CSVRVNWGNTEAFF

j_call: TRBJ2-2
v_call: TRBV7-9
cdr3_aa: CASSLPKQENTGELFF

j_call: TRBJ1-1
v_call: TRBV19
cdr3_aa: CASSKGPEAFF